This is a list of T cell receptor beta chains from one sample in a study of T cells in Graves' hyperthyroidism and ophthalmopathy. TCRdb re-analysed the multiplex PCR reads in MiXCR, keeping a single row per CDR3 protein. The sample lists 350,000 or so distinct CDR3 sequences, roughly a fifth occurring once. Sequencing input: blood. The receptors here all came from a woman aged 45-65 years with Graves' hyperthyroidism. CDR3s include the opening cysteine and the closing phenylalanine or tryptophan. The D gene is left open where the match is weak. Size is omitted from some rows. Given values are once, few, many or a class for expanded clones.

>TRBJ1-1|many|NA|TRBV20-1
CSARDRPNKNTEAFF
TGCAGTGCTAGAGATAGGCCAAATAAGAACACTGAAGCTTTCTTT
>TRBJ1-5|few|NA|TRBV25-1
CASSEDGNQPQHF
TGTGCCAGCAGTGAGGACGGGAATCAGCCCCAGCATTTT
>TRBJ2-2|many|NA|TRBV7-2
CASRFRLGNTGELFF
TGTGCCAGCAGGTTTCGCCTGGGGAACACCGGGGAGCTGTTTTTT
>TRBJ1-1|many|TRBD1|TRBV28
CASSWTGGRVTEAFF
TGTGCCAGCAGTTGGACAGGGGGCCGGGTCACTGAAGCTTTCTTT
>TRBJ1-2|many|NA|TRBV28
CASSLVLGNYGYTF
TGTGCCAGCAGTTTGGTACTCGGAAACTATGGCTACACCTTC
>TRBJ2-1|NA|TRBD2|TRBV20-1
CSASSGGAKNEQFF
TGCAGTGCTAGTAGCGGGGGGGCAAAGAATGAGCAGTTCTTC
>TRBJ1-2|NA|TRBD1|TRBV2
CASTVTGGSGYTF
TGTGCCAGCACCGTTACAGGGGGGTCGGGCTACACCTTC
>TRBJ2-1|NA|NA|TRBV11-3
CASSPGAGIDNEQFF
TGTGCCAGCAGCCCCGGGGCAGGTATAGACAATGAGCAGTTCTTC
>TRBJ2-7|many|NA|TRBV12-3/TRBV12-4
CASSLGLPFEQYF
TGTGCCAGCAGTTTAGGGCTACCCTTCGAGCAGTACTTC
>TRBJ2-1|few|TRBD1|TRBV10-3
CATQGAYGQFF
TGTGCCACGCAGGGGGCCTATGGGCAGTTCTTC
>TRBJ2-2|NA|TRBD2|TRBV6-1
CASKPGTSGIGGTGELFF
TGTGCCAGCAAACCAGGGACTAGCGGGATAGGGGGAACCGGGGAGCTGTTTTTT
>TRBJ2-1|NA|TRBD2|TRBV10-3
CAISPGGSSYNEQFF
TGTGCCATCAGCCCGGGGGGTAGCTCCTACAATGAGCAGTTCTTC
>TRBJ2-5|many|NA|TRBV3-1
CASSQDMGETQYF
TGTGCCAGCAGCCAAGATATGGGAGAGACCCAGTACTTC
>TRBJ1-4|few|NA|TRBV5-4
CASSLDPLRTTNEKLFF
TGTGCCAGCAGCTTGGACCCCCTCAGAACAACTAATGAAAAACTGTTTTTT
>TRBJ2-1|many|TRBD2|TRBV20-1
CSALAGDYNEQFF
TGCAGTGCTTTAGCGGGGGACTACAATGAGCAGTTCTTC
>TRBJ2-6|NA|NA|TRBV3-1
CASSQRAARSGANVLTF
TGTGCCAGCAGCCAAAGAGCAGCCCGCTCTGGGGCCAACGTCCTGACTTTC
>TRBJ2-7|NA|NA|TRBV4-1
CASSQAPQGRSYEQYF
TGCGCCAGCAGCCAAGCCCCACAGGGACGCTCCTACGAGCAGTACTTC
>TRBJ1-2|NA|NA|TRBV6-2/TRBV6-3
CASSRGYGYTF
TGTGCCAGCAGCAGAGGATATGGCTACACCTTC
>TRBJ2-7|many|TRBD1|TRBV14
CASSLGQGAYEQYF
TGCGCCAGCAGCTTGGGACAGGGGGCCTACGAGCAGTACTTC
>TRBJ2-2|many|NA|TRBV5-1
CASSWGIPNTGELFF
TGCGCCAGCAGCTGGGGGATTCCGAACACCGGGGAGCTGTTTTTT
>TRBJ1-2|many|NA|TRBV12-3/TRBV12-4
CASSLAGDIIGTF
TGTGCCAGCAGTTTAGCCGGGGACATTATAGGCACCTTC
>TRBJ2-2|few|TRBD2|TRBV29-1
CSVVLAGNTGELFF
TGCAGCGTTGTTCTAGCGGGGAACACCGGGGAGCTGTTTTTT